This T cell receptor beta chain was recorded in a study of cytomegalovirus exposure and HLA in healthy donors. PCR involved 60 Vbeta and 13 Jbeta primers. Libraries were prepared by immunoSEQ multiplex PCR; TCRdb keeps only in-frame clonotypes and omits some of them. Of over 100,000 clones in the sample, 70% to 80% are singletons; the top ten hold 10% to 15%. CDR1 and CDR2 from the germline V gene are LNHDA and SQIVND (reference sequence). The CDR3 consists of 13 residues. The V end lost 1 base, the J end lost 3 bases, and 6 bases lay between the germline ends. The V and J genes are TRBV19 and TRBJ1-1, with D unresolved. This TCR derives from a woman aged 40 to 50 in good health and CMV-seropositive. The specimen sequenced was PBMCs. The CDR3 loop reads CASSIAGYTEAFF. The CDR3, as DNA: TGTGCCAGTAGTATAGCGGGATACACTGAAGCTTTCTTT.